This T cell receptor (beta chain) stems from a study of blood T cell repertoires in COVID-19. Study overall: Acute-phase and convalescent COVID-19 samples originated in the United States, Italy and Spain. From T cells, B-cell-depleted T cells, or PBMCs came the material, which was cDNA or gDNA.

In the source study's methods: Reference gene primer amplification in the assay estimated nucleated cell counts. Libraries were prepared by immunoSEQ multiplex PCR; TCRdb keeps only in-frame clonotypes and omits some of them. Clone size and V and J calls were adopted from that table, with D and trimming inferred from the DNA. Here the sample spans about 94,000 clones, 80% to 90% being singletons. The V end lost 3 bases, the J end lost 7 bases, and 10 bases lay between the germline ends. CDR3 length equals 13 residues. From germline, CDR1 is SGHAT and CDR2 FQNNGV. The rearrangement links TRBV11-2 to TRBJ1-5, with TRBD1 as a possible D gene (5 bases). This receptor was identified in a human donor with acute or convalescent COVID-19. The donor label of this sample is uncertain. The sequenced sample was peripheral blood. CDR3 nucleotide sequence: TGTGCCAGCAGCTTCCTTGGGGGGCAGCCCCAGCATTTT. Residues: CASSFLGGQPQHF.